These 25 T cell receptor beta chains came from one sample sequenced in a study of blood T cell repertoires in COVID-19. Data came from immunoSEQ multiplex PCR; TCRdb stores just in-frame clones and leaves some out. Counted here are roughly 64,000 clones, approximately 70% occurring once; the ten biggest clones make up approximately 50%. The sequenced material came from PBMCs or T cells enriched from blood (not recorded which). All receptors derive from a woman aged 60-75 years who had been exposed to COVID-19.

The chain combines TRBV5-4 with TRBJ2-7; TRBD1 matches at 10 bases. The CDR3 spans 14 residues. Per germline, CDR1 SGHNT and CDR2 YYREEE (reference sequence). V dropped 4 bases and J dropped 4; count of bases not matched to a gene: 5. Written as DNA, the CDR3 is TGTGCCAGCAGCCCGGGACAGGGGCAATACGAGCAGTACTTC. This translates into CASSPGQGQYEQYF.

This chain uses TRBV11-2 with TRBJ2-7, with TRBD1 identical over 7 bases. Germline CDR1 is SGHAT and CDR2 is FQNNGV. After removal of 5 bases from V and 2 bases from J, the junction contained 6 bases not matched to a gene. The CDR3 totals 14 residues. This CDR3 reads CASSLMTGTYEQYF. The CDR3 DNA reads TGTGCCAGCAGCCTTATGACAGGGACCTACGAGCAGTACTTC.

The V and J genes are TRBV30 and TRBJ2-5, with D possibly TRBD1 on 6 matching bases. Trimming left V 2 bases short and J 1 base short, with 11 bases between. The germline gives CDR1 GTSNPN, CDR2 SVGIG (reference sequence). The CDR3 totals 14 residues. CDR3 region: CAWSRTGLQETQYF. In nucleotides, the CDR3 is TGTGCCTGGAGTAGAACAGGGCTCCAAGAGACCCAGTACTTC. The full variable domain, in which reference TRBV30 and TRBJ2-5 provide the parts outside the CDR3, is SQTIHQWPATLVQPVGSPLSLECTVEGTSNPNLYWYRQAAGRGLQLLFYSVGIGQISSEVPQNLSASRPQDRQFILSSKKLLLSDSGFYLCAWSRTGLQETQYFGPGTRLLVL.

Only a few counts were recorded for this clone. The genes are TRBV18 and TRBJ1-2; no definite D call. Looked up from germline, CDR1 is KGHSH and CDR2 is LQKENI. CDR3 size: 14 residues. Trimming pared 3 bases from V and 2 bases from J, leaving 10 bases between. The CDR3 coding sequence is TGTGCCAGCTCACCTCCGGGTCAGAACTATGGCTACACCTTC. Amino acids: CASSPPGQNYGYTF.

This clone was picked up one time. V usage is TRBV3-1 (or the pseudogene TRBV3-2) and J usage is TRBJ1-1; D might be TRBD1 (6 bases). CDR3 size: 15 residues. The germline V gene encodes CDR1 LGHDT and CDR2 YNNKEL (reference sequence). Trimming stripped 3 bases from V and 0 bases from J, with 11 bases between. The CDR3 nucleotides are TGTGCCAGCAGCCATGACAGGATTTTGAACACTGAAGCTTTCTTT. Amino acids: CASSHDRILNTEAFF.

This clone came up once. DNA for the CDR3: TGTGCCAGCAGCTCCCCCGCCGGCTCCTACGAGCAGTACTTC. Translated: CASSSPAGSYEQYF. The chain recombines TRBV28 with TRBJ2-7; D is uncertain. Trimming shortened V by 6 bases and J by 0 bases, and 12 bases separated the two germline ends. Per germline, CDR1 MDHEN and CDR2 SYDVKM. CDR3 length: 14 amino acids.

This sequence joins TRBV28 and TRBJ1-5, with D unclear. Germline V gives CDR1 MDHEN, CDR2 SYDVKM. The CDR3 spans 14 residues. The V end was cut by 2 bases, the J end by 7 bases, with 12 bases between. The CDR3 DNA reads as TGTGCCAGCAGTTTAACGCGGCCGTACCAGCCCCAGCATTTT. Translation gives CASSLTRPYQPQHF.

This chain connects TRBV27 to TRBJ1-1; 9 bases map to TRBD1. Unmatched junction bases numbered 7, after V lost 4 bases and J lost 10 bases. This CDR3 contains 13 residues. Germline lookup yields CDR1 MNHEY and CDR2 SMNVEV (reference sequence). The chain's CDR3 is CASSSRGQGSAFF. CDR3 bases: TGTGCCAGCAGTTCTAGGGGACAGGGATCAGCTTTCTTT.

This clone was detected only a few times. CDR3 protein: CAFRDRDHSNQPQHF. In nucleotides, the CDR3 is TGTGCCTTTCGGGACAGGGACCATAGCAATCAGCCCCAGCATTTT. The genes are TRBV30 and TRBJ1-5; TRBD1 matches 9 bases. V shed 7 bases and J 0 bases; nucleotides not matched to a gene: 7. The CDR3 covers 15 residues. CDR1 GTSNPN and CDR2 SVGIG come from the germline V gene (reference sequence).

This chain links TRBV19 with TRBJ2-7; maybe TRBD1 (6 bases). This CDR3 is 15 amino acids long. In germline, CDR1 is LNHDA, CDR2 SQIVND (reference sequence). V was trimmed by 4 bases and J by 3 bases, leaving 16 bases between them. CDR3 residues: CASSRGTLRDYEQYF. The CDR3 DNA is TGTGCCAGTAGTAGAGGGACACTGAGAGACTACGAGCAGTACTTC.

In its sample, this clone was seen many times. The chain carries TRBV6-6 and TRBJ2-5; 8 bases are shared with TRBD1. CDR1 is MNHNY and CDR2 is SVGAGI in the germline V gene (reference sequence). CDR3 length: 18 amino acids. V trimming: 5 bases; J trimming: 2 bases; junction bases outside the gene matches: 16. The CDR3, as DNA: TGTGCCAGCAGTCTAGGACAGGGCCTTCAAAACCCGCAAGAGACCCAGTACTTC. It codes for CASSLGQGLQNPQETQYF.

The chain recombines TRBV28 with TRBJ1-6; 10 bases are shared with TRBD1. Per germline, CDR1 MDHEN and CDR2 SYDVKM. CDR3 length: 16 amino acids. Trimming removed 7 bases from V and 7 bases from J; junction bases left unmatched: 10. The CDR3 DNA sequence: TGTGCCAGCACCTCGGGGGGGGACAGGGGAAATTCACCCCTCCACTTT. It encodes CASTSGGDRGNSPLHF.

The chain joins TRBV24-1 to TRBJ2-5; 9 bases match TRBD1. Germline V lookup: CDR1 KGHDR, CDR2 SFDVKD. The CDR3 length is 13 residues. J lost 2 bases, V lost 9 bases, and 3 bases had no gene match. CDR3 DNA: TGTGCCACCTCCGGGACAGGGCAAGAGACCCAGTACTTC. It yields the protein CATSGTGQETQYF.

As DNA, the CDR3 is TGTGCCAGCTCACCATTGACAGGGGGTACAGATACGCAGTATTTT. Amino acid sequence: CASSPLTGGTDTQYF. The genes are TRBV18 and TRBJ2-3, with 9 bases identical to TRBD1. Germline loops: CDR1 KGHSH, CDR2 LQKENI. J lost 3 bases, V lost 2 bases, and 3 bases had no gene match. The CDR3 has 15 amino acids.

The CDR3 sequence is CASSFPGQGAHEQFF. The DNA for the CDR3 is TGTGCCAGCAGTTTTCCGGGACAGGGTGCACATGAGCAGTTCTTC. This chain links TRBV28 with TRBJ2-1, with TRBD1 matching over 9 bases. This CDR3 has 15 amino acids. Germline lookup yields CDR1 MDHEN and CDR2 SYDVKM. J lost 8 bases, V lost 3 bases, and 8 bases had no gene match.

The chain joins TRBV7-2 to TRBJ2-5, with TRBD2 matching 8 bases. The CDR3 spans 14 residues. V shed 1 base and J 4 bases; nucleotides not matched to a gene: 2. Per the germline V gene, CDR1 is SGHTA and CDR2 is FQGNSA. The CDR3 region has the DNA TGTGCCAGCAGCTTAGAGCTAGCGGGAGAGACCCAGTACTTC. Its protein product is CASSLELAGETQYF. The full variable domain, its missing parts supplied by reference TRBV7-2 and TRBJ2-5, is GAGVSQSPSNKVTEKGKDVELRCDPISGHTALYWYRQSLGQGLEFLIYFQGNSAPDKSGLPSDRFSAERTGGSVSTLTIQRTQQEDSAVYLCASSLELAGETQYFGPGTRLLVL.

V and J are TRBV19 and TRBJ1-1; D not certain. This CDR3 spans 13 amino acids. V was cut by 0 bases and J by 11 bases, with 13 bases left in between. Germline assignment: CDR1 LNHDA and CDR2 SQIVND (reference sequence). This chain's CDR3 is CASSIDRGVDAFF. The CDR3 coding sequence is TGTGCCAGTAGTATAGATCGCGGGGTGGATGCTTTCTTT.

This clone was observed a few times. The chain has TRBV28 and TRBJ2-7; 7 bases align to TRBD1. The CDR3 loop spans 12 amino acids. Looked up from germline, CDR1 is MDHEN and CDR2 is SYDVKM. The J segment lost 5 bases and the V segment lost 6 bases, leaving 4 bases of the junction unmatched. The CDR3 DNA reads TGTGCCAGCAGGGCGACAGGGAACGAGCAGTACTTC. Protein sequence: CASRATGNEQYF.

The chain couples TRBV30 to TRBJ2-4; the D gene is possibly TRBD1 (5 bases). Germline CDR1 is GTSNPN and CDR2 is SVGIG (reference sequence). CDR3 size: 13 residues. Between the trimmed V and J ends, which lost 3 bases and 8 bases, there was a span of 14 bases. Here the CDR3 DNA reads TGTGCCTGGAGGACAGCTGTAGGGGACATTCAGTACTTC. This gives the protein CAWRTAVGDIQYF. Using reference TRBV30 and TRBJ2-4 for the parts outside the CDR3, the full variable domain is SQTIHQWPATLVQPVGSPLSLECTVEGTSNPNLYWYRQAAGRGLQLLFYSVGIGQISSEVPQNLSASRPQDRQFILSSKKLLLSDSGFYLCAWRTAVGDIQYFGAGTRLSVL.

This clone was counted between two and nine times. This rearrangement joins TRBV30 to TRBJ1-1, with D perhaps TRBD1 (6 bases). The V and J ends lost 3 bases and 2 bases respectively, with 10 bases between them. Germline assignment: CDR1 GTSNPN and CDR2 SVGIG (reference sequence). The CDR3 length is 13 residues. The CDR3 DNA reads TGTGCCTGGAGACAGGGCAGAAACACTGAAGCTTTCTTT. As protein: CAWRQGRNTEAFF.

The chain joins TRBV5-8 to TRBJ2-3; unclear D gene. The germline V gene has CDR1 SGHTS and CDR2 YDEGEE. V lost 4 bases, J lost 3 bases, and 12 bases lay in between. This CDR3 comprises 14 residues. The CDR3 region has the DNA TGTGCCAGCAGCCTTAAGACATATACAGATACGCAGTATTTT. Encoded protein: CASSLKTYTDTQYF.

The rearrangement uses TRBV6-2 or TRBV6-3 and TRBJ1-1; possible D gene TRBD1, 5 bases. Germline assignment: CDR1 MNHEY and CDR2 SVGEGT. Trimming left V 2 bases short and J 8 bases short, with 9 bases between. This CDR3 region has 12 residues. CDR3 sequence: CASSYPPGEAFF. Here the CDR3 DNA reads TGTGCCAGCAGTTACCCGCCAGGGGAAGCTTTCTTT.

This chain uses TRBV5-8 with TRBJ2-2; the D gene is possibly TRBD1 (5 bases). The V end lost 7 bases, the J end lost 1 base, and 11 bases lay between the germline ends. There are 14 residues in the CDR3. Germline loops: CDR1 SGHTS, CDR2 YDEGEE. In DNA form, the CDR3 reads TGTGCCAGCGCGCGAGACAGGAACACCGGGGAGCTGTTTTTT. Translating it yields CASARDRNTGELFF. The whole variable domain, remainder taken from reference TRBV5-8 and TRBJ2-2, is EAGVTQSPTHLIKTRGQQATLRCSPISGHTSVYWYQQALGLGLQFLLWYDEGEERNRGNFPPRFSGRQFPNYSSELNVNALELEDSALYLCASARDRNTGELFFGEGSRLTVL.

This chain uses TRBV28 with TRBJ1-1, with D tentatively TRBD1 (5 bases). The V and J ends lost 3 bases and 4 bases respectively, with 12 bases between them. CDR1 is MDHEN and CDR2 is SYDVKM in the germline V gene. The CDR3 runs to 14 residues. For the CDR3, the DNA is TGTGCCAGCAGTTTTAGGGGTCCGGGCACTGAAGCTTTCTTT. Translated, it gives CASSFRGPGTEAFF.

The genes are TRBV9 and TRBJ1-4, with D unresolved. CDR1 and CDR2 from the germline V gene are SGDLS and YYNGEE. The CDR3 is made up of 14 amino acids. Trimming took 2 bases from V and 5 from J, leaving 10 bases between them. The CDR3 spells CASSVGALNEKLFF. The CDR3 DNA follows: TGTGCCAGCAGCGTTGGAGCCCTCAATGAAAAACTGTTTTTT.